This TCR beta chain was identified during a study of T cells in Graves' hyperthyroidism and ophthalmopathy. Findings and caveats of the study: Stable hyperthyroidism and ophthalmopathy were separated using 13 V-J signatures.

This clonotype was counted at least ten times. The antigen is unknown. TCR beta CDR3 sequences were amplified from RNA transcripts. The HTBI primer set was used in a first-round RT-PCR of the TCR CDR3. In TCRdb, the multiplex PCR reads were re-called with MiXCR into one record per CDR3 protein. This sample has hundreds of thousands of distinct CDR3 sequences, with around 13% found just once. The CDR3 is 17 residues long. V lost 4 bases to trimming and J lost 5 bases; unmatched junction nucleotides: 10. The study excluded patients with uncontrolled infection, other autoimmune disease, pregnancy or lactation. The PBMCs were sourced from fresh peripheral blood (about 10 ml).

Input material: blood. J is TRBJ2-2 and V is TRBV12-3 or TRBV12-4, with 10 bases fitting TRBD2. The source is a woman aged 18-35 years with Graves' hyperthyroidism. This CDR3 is CASSSPLAGAGTGELFF. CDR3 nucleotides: TGTGCCAGCAGTTCACCGCTAGCGGGAGCGGGGACCGGGGAGCTGTTTTTT.